Each of the 24 T cell receptor beta chains below was sequenced from the same sample in a study of T cells in Graves' hyperthyroidism and ophthalmopathy. TCR beta CDR3 sequences were amplified from RNA transcripts. First-round RT-PCR with HTBI primers amplified the TCR CDR3 region. TCRdb used MiXCR to reprocess the multiplex PCR reads, holding one entry per CDR3 protein. The sample holds under 400,000 distinct CDR3 sequences; 16% are singletons and the top ten take 33%. What was sequenced was blood. The receptor source for this set is a man aged 25 to 40 with Graves' hyperthyroidism.

There are many counts of this clonotype. The V and J genes are TRBV11-2 and TRBJ2-5; 8 positions agree with TRBD1. V shed 5 bases and J 5 bases; nucleotides not matched to a gene: 10. Per germline, CDR1 SGHAT and CDR2 FQNNGV. The CDR3 length is 15 residues. The CDR3 reads CASSLGPTGDETQYF. CDR3 DNA: TGTGCCAGCAGCCTTGGCCCGACAGGGGATGAGACCCAGTACTTC. The whole variable domain, remainder taken from reference TRBV11-2 and TRBJ2-5, is EAGVAQSPRYKIIEKRQSVAFWCNPISGHATLYWYQQILGQGPKLLIQFQNNGVVDDSQLPKDRFSAERLKGVDSTLKIQPAKLEDSAVYLCASSLGPTGDETQYFGPGTRLLVL.

This rearrangement joins TRBV28 to TRBJ1-5, with a tentative D call TRBD1 (5 bases). This CDR3 has 16 amino acids. Trimming stripped 8 bases from V and 4 bases from J, with 21 bases between. Germline loops: CDR1 MDHEN, CDR2 SYDVKM. CDR3 nucleotide sequence: TGTGCCAGCTTCGAGCCGGGGACCGGGGGGAATCAGCCCCAGCATTTT. Amino acids: CASFEPGTGGNQPQHF.

This clonotype was detected ten times or more. CDR3 sequence reads: CASSPSRWHEQYF. CDR3 bases: TGTGCCAGCAGCCCCTCAAGGTGGCACGAGCAGTACTTC. The V call is TRBV7-2, the J call TRBJ2-7; D is uncertain. CDR3 length: 13 amino acids. Looked up from germline, CDR1 is SGHTA and CDR2 is FQGNSA. Trimming stripped 5 bases from V and 5 bases from J, with 13 bases between.

This clonotype showed up many times. The chain uses TRBV4-1 and TRBJ2-7; 13 bases are a match to TRBD2. V shed 2 bases, J shed 2 bases, and the junction held 3 bases outside the gene matches. CDR1 is MGHRA, CDR2 YSYEKL, per germline. The CDR3 sequence is 16 residues long. Here the CDR3 reads CASSQTGTSGTYEQYF. The CDR3 DNA follows: TGCGCCAGCAGCCAAACCGGGACTAGCGGGACCTACGAGCAGTACTTC.

Many counts were recorded for this clonotype. The chain couples TRBV6-1 to TRBJ2-1; D may match TRBD1 or TRBD2 (5 bases each). Germline-derived CDR1 and CDR2 are MNHNS and SASEGT. Trimming cost V 8 bases and J 7 bases, with 18 bases left between them. There are 14 residues in the CDR3. The CDR3 DNA is TGTGCCAGCTACTTTTCCGGGGCCTCGAATGAGCAGTTCTTC. This sequence encodes CASYFSGASNEQFF.

This clonotype was seen more than once but under ten times. This chain's CDR3 is CASSYRASGGEAFF. For the CDR3, the DNA is TGTGCCAGCAGCTATAGGGCGTCGGGGGGTGAAGCTTTCTTT. This chain links TRBV13 with TRBJ1-1; the D gene is possibly TRBD1 (5 bases). V was pared by 4 bases and J by 7 bases, with 16 bases between. The CDR3 contains 14 residues. CDR1 is PRHDT and CDR2 is FYEKMQ in the germline V gene (reference sequence).

A word on this clonotype: This sequence may be a read error, since a much larger clone differs from it by one base. The chain recombines TRBV24-1 with TRBJ2-3; 8 nucleotides line up with TRBD2. The CDR3 covers 17 residues. Germline CDR1 and CDR2: KGHDR and SFDVKD. The CDR3 is CTTSDLASGGPGHTQYF. The CDR3 coding sequence is TGTACCACCAGTGATCTAGCTTCGGGAGGGCCAGGACATACGCAGTATTTT.

The V gene is TRBV7-2, the J gene TRBJ2-6, with a weak D call TRBD1 (5 bases). Trimming shortened V by 6 bases and J by 0 bases, and 12 bases separated the two germline ends. CDR3 length equals 16 residues. Germline V gene data show CDR1 as SGHTA and CDR2 as FQGNSA. CDR3 coding DNA: TGTGCCAGCAGGCTAGACAGTACCTCTGGGGCCAACGTCCTGACTTTC. It is translated as CASRLDSTSGANVLTF.

This clonotype was detected a few times. This rearrangement joins TRBV6-4 to TRBJ2-1, with a tentative D call TRBD2 (7 bases). Germline V lookup: CDR1 MRHNA, CDR2 SNTAGT. The CDR3 totals 16 residues. V was trimmed by 10 bases and J by 0 bases, leaving 19 bases between them. In DNA, the CDR3 is TGTGCCACCTCCCGAGAGGGGGGGGGCTCCTACAATGAGCAGTTCTTC. Residues: CATSREGGGSYNEQFF.

This clonotype was observed many times. V gene TRBV12-3 or TRBV12-4 combines with J gene TRBJ2-1, with TRBD2 identical over 14 bases. The V gene end was trimmed by 7 bases and the J gene end by 0 bases; junction bases not matched to a gene: 20. This CDR3 region has 22 residues. The CDR3: CASTFLAVGGLAGASSYNEQFF. CDR3 DNA: TGTGCCAGCACTTTCTTAGCGGTGGGGGGACTAGCGGGGGCGAGCTCCTACAATGAGCAGTTCTTC.

This clonotype was detected many times. The chain's CDR3 is CASSQASGGASEAFF. CDR3 nucleotides: TGTGCCAGCAGCCAAGCCTCGGGGGGGGCGAGTGAAGCTTTCTTT. This chain connects TRBV7-2 to TRBJ1-1, with D maybe TRBD1 (6 bases). Germline loops: CDR1 SGHTA, CDR2 FQGNSA. V lost 5 bases to trimming and J lost 7 bases, with 20 bases between them. This CDR3 has 15 residues.

This clonotype was recorded many times. The chain recombines TRBV2 with TRBJ2-7; D perhaps matches TRBD2 (6 bases). Germline CDR1 reads SNHLY; CDR2 reads FYNNEI. This CDR3 comprises 12 residues. V lost 6 bases and J 4 bases, leaving 10 bases between the germline ends. The CDR3 region has the DNA TGTGCCAGCAGCACGGGACTTTACGAGCAGTACTTC. This translates into CASSTGLYEQYF.

This clonotype was observed many times. One end of the junction does not line up with germline, which may come from a read error. The gene calls are TRBV5-1 and TRBJ2-1; TRBD1 aligns across 7 bases. The germline gives CDR1 SGHRS, CDR2 YFSETQ. CDR3 length: 14 residues. The DNA for the CDR3 is TGTGCCAGCAGCTTGGGACAGTCGAACAATGAGCAGTTCTTC. Translating gives CASSLGQSNNEQFF. The full variable domain, completed using reference TRBV5-1 and TRBJ2-1, is KAGVTQTPRYLIKTRGQQVTLSCSPISGHRSVSWYQQTPGQGLQFLFEYFSETQRNKGNFPGRFSGRQFSNSRSEMNVSTLELGDSALYLCASSLGQSNNEQFFGPGTRLTVL.

There are many counts of this clonotype. The chain links TRBV28 to TRBJ2-7, with D possibly matching TRBD1 (6 bases). Germline values: CDR1 MDHEN, CDR2 SYDVKM. Trimming stripped 7 bases from V and 3 bases from J, with 13 bases between. The CDR3 sequence is 13 residues long. CDR3 in DNA: TGTGCCAGCACAGGGGACGGACACTACGAGCAGTACTTC. Amino acids: CASTGDGHYEQYF.

This clonotype was counted ten times or more. The V gene is TRBV6-2 or TRBV6-3, the J gene TRBJ1-5, with D perhaps matching TRBD1 (6 bases). Trimming took off 5 bases at V and 7 bases at J, with 24 bases between the two ends. The CDR3 is 17 amino acids. Germline loops: CDR1 MNHEY, CDR2 SVGEGT. The CDR3 bases are TGTGCCAGCAGTCGCCGAGGGGTTACAGGGAGGAAACAGCCCCAGCATTTT. Protein sequence: CASSRRGVTGRKQPQHF.

As for this clonotype: One end of the junction fails to match germline, which may point to a read error. The chain links TRBV6-2 or TRBV6-3 to TRBJ2-5; D is uncertain. This CDR3 is 14 amino acids long. Germline CDR1 and CDR2: MNHEY and SVGEGT. Here the CDR3 DNA reads TGTACCAGCAGTTACGGCGGCCTGCAAGAGACCCAGTACTTC. Translated: CTSSYGGLQETQYF.

This clonotype was picked up a small number of times. The gene calls are TRBV18 and TRBJ2-7, with 7 bases that match TRBD1. CDR3 length: 14 residues. CDR1 and CDR2 (germline): KGHSH, LQKENI. The J segment lost 4 bases and the V segment lost 3 bases, leaving 6 bases of the junction unmatched. This CDR3 is CASSPETGLYEQYF. Here the CDR3 DNA reads TGTGCCAGCTCACCCGAGACAGGGTTATACGAGCAGTACTTC.

The sample holds a few counts of this clonotype. V gene TRBV29-1 combines with J gene TRBJ1-1, with D perhaps matching TRBD1 (5 bases). V lost 4 bases and J 0 bases, leaving 15 bases between the germline ends. Germline CDR1 is SQVTM and CDR2 is ANQGSEA. The CDR3 is 15 amino acids. The chain's CDR3 is CSVVRGEGMNTEAFF. The CDR3 coding sequence is TGCAGCGTTGTAAGGGGTGAGGGCATGAACACTGAAGCTTTCTTT.

This clonotype came up many times. The chain uses TRBV27 and TRBJ1-1; the D is unclear. CDR3 length equals 15 residues. V was trimmed by 5 bases and J by 0 bases, leaving 13 bases between them. Germline assignment: CDR1 MNHEY and CDR2 SMNVEV (reference sequence). CDR3 in amino acids: CASSPLDPVNTEAFF. CDR3 DNA sequence: TGTGCCAGCAGTCCCCTTGATCCGGTGAACACTGAAGCTTTCTTT.

This clonotype was observed at least ten times. The chain joins TRBV11-2 to TRBJ2-3; 8 bases are a match to TRBD2. Germline loops: CDR1 SGHAT, CDR2 FQNNGV. Unmatched junction bases numbered 15, after V lost 4 bases and J lost 6 bases. The CDR3 runs 17 residues. CDR3: CASSWGLTGGLRDTQYF. CDR3 nucleotide sequence: TGTGCCAGCAGCTGGGGACTGACGGGAGGGCTCAGGGATACGCAGTATTTT.

The sample holds many counts of this clonotype. The chain recombines TRBV5-1 with TRBJ2-3; D is unresolved. V was shortened by 0 bases and J by 1 base, with 6 bases between the two germline ends. CDR1 and CDR2 (germline): SGHRS, YFSETQ. The CDR3 contains 14 residues. The CDR3 nucleotides are TGCGCCAGCAGCTTGGATGACGGCACAGATACGCAGTATTTT. Its translation is CASSLDDGTDTQYF. The whole variable domain, filled in from reference TRBV5-1 and TRBJ2-3, reads KAGVTQTPRYLIKTRGQQVTLSCSPISGHRSVSWYQQTPGQGLQFLFEYFSETQRNKGNFPGRFSGRQFSNSRSEMNVSTLELGDSALYLCASSLDDGTDTQYFGPGTRLTVL.

This clonotype appeared a few times. A much larger clone differs by one base, so this may be a read error. This rearrangement joins TRBV18 to TRBJ2-7; D gene unclear. Germline lookup yields CDR1 KGHSH and CDR2 LQKENI. The CDR3 sequence is 14 residues long. V was pared by 8 bases and J by 0 bases, with 14 bases between. This CDR3 reads CASTSETNSYEQYF. CDR3 coding DNA: TGTGCCAGCACCTCCGAGACAAACTCCTACGAGCAGTACTTC. Full variable domain (outside the CDR3, taken from reference TRBV18 and TRBJ2-7): NAGVMQNPRHLVRRRGQEARLRCSPMKGHSHVYWYRQLPEEGLKFMVYLQKENIIDESGMPKERFSAEFPKEGPSILRIQQVVRGDSAAYFCASTSETNSYEQYFGPGTRLTVT.

Many counts were recorded for this clonotype. CDR3 nucleotides: TGTGCCAGCAGTTTATCGAAGGTGCCAGGAGGTCATGGCTACACCTTC. This gives the protein CASSLSKVPGGHGYTF. The chain links TRBV27 to TRBJ1-2; unclear D gene. Trimming removed 0 bases from V and 6 bases from J, with 17 bases in between. CDR3 size: 16 residues. Germline assignment: CDR1 MNHEY and CDR2 SMNVEV (reference sequence).

The V and J genes are TRBV27 and TRBJ1-5, with D perhaps matching TRBD1 (5 bases). The CDR3 loop spans 15 amino acids. Trimming took 2 bases from V and 2 from J, leaving 10 bases between them. CDR1 is MNHEY and CDR2 is SMNVEV in the germline V gene (reference sequence). In DNA, the CDR3 is TGTGCCAGCAGTTTAGTTAGGGGCGGCAATCAGCCCCAGCATTTT. It yields the protein CASSLVRGGNQPQHF.